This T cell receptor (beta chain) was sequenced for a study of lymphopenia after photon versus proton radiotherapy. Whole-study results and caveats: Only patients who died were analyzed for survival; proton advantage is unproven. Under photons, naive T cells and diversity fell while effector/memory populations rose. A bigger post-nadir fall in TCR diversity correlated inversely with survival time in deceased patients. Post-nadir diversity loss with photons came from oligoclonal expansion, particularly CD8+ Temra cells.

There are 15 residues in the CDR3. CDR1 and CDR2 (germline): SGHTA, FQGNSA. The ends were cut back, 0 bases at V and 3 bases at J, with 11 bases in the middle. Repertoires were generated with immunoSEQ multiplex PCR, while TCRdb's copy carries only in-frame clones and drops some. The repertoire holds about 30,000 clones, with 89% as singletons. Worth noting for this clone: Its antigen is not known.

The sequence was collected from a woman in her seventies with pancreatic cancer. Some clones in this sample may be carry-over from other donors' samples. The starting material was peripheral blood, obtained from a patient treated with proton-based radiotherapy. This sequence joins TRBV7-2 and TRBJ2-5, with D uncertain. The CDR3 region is CASSLAPGWEETQYF. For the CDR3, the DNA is TGTGCCAGCAGCTTAGCGCCCGGGTGGGAAGAGACCCAGTACTTC.